The 8 T cell receptor beta chains presented below share a single source sample, sequenced in a study of blood T cell repertoires in COVID-19. Sequencing was performed with immunoSEQ multiplex PCR; in TCRdb, only in-frame clones are kept and a portion is missing. The repertoire holds approximately 100,000 clones, with roughly 90% as singletons. Sequencing was done on a sample of peripheral blood. The origin of the receptors is a woman aged 80 or over in a cohort sampled during active COVID-19.

The genes are TRBV4-2 and TRBJ2-5; 8 bases are a match to TRBD1. V shed 3 bases and J 2 bases; nucleotides not matched to a gene: 2. From germline, CDR1 is LGHNA and CDR2 YNFKEQ. The CDR3 runs to 14 residues. The CDR3 nucleotides read TGTGCCAGCAGCCACGGACAGGGTCAAGAGACCCAGTACTTC. This gives the protein CASSHGQGQETQYF.

The rearrangement links TRBV24-1 to TRBJ1-2; weak D call: TRBD1 (5 bases). CDR3 size: 13 residues. Germline V gene sequence: CDR1 KGHDR, CDR2 SFDVKD. Trimming took off 3 bases at V and 8 bases at J, with 12 bases between the two ends. The chain's CDR3 is CATSDAGVGGYTF. The CDR3 coding sequence is TGTGCCACCAGTGATGCGGGGGTAGGCGGCTACACCTTC.

The V gene is TRBV7-9, the J gene TRBJ2-3, with 7 bases fitting TRBD1. This CDR3 is 15 amino acids long. Unmatched junction bases numbered 6, after V lost 1 base and J lost 5 bases. Per the germline V gene, CDR1 is SEHNR and CDR2 is FQNEAQ (reference sequence). The CDR3 DNA is TGTGCCAGCAGCTTAGACAGGGGATATCGAGATACGCAGTATTTT. Protein product: CASSLDRGYRDTQYF.

This chain uses TRBV5-1 with TRBJ2-2; 11 bases are a match to TRBD1. V was clipped by 0 bases and J by 0 bases; unmatched bases: 16. The germline CDR1 and CDR2 sequences are SGHRS and YFSETQ. The CDR3 has 22 residues. This CDR3 is CASSLAIGNPRDRGANTGELFF. The DNA for the CDR3 is TGCGCCAGCAGCTTGGCCATCGGTAACCCCCGGGACAGGGGGGCGAACACCGGGGAGCTGTTTTTT.

The rearrangement uses TRBV10-2 and TRBJ2-2; 8 positions match TRBD2. J gave up 4 bases and V 9 bases, and 4 bases lay outside the gene matches. The length of the CDR3 is 13 residues. Germline-derived CDR1 and CDR2 are WSHSY and SAAADI. CDR3 sequence (DNA): TGCGCCAGTCGGGGGGGCGGCACCGGGGAGCTGTTTTTT. Amino acid sequence: CASRGGGTGELFF.

J is TRBJ1-1 and V is TRBV10-3; D ambiguous. The CDR3 is 12 amino acids. CDR1 and CDR2 from the germline V gene are ENHRY and SYGVKD. Trimming pared 5 bases from V and 1 base from J, leaving 5 bases between. This chain's CDR3 is CAISQENTEAFF. In DNA, the CDR3 is TGTGCCATCAGTCAGGAGAACACTGAAGCTTTCTTT.

The genes are TRBV7-2 and TRBJ1-3, with D hard to call. The CDR3 length is 15 residues. With 4 bases removed from V and 0 bases from J, the gap between germline ends came to 10 bases. Germline V gene lookup returns CDR1 SGHTA and CDR2 FQGNSA. The DNA for the CDR3 is TGTGCCAGCAGCTCCCAATACAGCTCTGGAAACACCATATATTTT. It is translated as CASSSQYSSGNTIYF.

Here the CDR3 reads CASSAGSGANVLTF. The CDR3 bases are TGCGCCAGCAGTGCGGGCTCTGGGGCCAACGTCCTGACTTTC. The chain is built from TRBV10-1 and TRBJ2-6; D gene uncertain. Germline CDR1 WNHNN, CDR2 SYGVQD (reference sequence). The CDR3 extends over 14 amino acids. The V gene lost 4 bases and the J gene lost 0 bases, with 4 bases spanning the gap.